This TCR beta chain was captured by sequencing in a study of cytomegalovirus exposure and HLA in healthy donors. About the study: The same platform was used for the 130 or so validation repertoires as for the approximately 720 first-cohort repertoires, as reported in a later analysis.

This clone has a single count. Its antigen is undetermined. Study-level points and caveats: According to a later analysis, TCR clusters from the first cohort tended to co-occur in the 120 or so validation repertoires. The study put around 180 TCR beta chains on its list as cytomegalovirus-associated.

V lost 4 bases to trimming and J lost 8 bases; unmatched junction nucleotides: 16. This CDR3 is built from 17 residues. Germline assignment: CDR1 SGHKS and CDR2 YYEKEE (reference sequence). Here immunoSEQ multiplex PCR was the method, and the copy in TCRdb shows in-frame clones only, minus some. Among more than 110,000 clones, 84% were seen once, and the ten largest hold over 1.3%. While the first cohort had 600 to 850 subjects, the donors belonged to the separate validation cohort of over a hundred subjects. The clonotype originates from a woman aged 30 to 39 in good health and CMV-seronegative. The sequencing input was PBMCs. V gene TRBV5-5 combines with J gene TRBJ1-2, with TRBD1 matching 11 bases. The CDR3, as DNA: TGTGCCAGCAGCGCCGGACAGGGGGCCGGACTTGGAGAAGGCTACACCTTC. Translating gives CASSAGQGAGLGEGYTF.